The rows below give T cell receptor beta chains drawn from one sample of a study of tumor-infiltrating lymphocytes in oesophageal squamous cell carcinoma. TCRdb analysed the PCR reads with MiXCR anew, one entry per CDR3 protein. The profile shows about 17,000 distinct CDR3 sequences, 47% of them singletons. The source material was normal esophageal tissue next to the tumor. The source of these receptors is a female donor with esophageal squamous cell carcinoma. Both conserved end residues are part of each CDR3. A D gene is named only where the DNA matches it firmly. Clone size appears in some rows only: once, few, many, or a class for an expanded clone.

j_call v_call d_call clone_size cdr3_nt cdr3_aa
TRBJ2-7 TRBV6-1 - many TGTGCCAGCGCACACCAGAAAAGGCAGTACTTC CASAHQKRQYF
TRBJ2-3 TRBV7-3 TRBD1 - TGTGCCAGCAGCCCCTGGGACAGGGGAGCGGATACGCAGTATTTT CASSPWDRGADTQYF
TRBJ1-1 TRBV7-4 TRBD1 - TGTGCCAGCAGCTTAGCTTCATGGTCAGGGGGGAACACTGAAGCTTTCTTT CASSLASWSGGNTEAFF
TRBJ2-7 TRBV5-5 - many TGTGCCAGCAGCTTCCAGGGTTGGTTGGACGAGCAGTACTTC CASSFQGWLDEQYF
TRBJ2-1 TRBV7-3 - - TGTGCCAGCAGCGTCGACAGAGAACGTGAGCAGTTCTTC CASSVDREREQFF
TRBJ2-5 TRBV7-3 - - TGTGCCAGCAGCTTAAGAGGGCATGGGGAGACCCAGTACTTC CASSLRGHGETQYF
TRBJ1-1 TRBV7-3 - medium-sized TGTGCCAGCAGTCCCACTCGGCAGGGAAGAACTGAAGCTTTCTTT CASSPTRQGRTEAFF
TRBJ2-5 TRBV7-9 - - TGTGCCAGCAGCAACCGTGGACAGCAAGAGACCCAGTACTTC CASSNRGQQETQYF
TRBJ2-6 TRBV11-3 TRBD1 - TGTGCCAGCAGCCCTGGACAGGGGGCTCCTGGGGCCAACGTCCTGACTTTC CASSPGQGAPGANVLTF
TRBJ2-4 TRBV4-3 - - TGCGCCAGCAGCCGCGCGCGTGGCAGCGGAACCGAACAGTACTTC CASSRARGSGTEQYF
TRBJ1-1 TRBV11-2 TRBD1 - TGTGCCAGCAGTTTAGACAGGGGCACTGAAGCTTTCTTT CASSLDRGTEAFF
TRBJ2-1 TRBV24-1 TRBD2 many TGTGCCACCAGTTATTCGACTAGCGGCAATGAGCAGTTCTTC CATSYSTSGNEQFF
TRBJ2-5 TRBV28 - - TGTGCCAGCAGCTCCCGCGGGACCCAGTACTTC CASSSRGTQYF
TRBJ2-1 TRBV9 TRBD2 few TGTGCCAGCAGCTACAGGACTAGCGATAACAATGAGCAGTTCTTC CASSYRTSDNNEQFF
TRBJ1-3 TRBV7-6 - medium-sized TGTGCCAGCAGCTTAGACCAGAGAGGAAACACCATATATTTT CASSLDQRGNTIYF